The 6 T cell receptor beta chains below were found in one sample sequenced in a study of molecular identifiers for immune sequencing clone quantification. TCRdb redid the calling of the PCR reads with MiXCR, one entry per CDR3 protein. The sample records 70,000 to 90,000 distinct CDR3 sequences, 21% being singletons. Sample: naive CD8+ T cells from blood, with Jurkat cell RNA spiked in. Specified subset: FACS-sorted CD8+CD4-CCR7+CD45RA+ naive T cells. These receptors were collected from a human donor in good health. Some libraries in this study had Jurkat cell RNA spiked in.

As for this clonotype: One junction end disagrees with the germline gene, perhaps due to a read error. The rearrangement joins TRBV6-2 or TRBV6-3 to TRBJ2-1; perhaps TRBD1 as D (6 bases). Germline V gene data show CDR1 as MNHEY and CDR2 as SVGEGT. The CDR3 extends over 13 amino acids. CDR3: CTSSSGQFNEQFF. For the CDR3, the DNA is TGTACCAGCAGCTCCGGACAGTTCAATGAGCAGTTCTTC.

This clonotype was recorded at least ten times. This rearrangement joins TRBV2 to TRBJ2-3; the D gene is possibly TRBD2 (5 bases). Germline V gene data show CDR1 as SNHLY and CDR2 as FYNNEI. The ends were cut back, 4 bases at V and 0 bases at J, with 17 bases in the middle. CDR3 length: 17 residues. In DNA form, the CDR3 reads TGTGCCAGCAGTGGCCTTAGAGAACTAGTGAGCACAGATACGCAGTATTTT. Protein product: CASSGLRELVSTDTQYF.

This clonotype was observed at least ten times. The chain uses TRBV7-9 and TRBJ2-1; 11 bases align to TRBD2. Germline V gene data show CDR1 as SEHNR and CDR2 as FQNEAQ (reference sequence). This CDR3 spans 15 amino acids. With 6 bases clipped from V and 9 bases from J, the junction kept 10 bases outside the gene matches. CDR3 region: CASRPTSGKIFEQFF. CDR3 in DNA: TGTGCCAGCAGGCCGACTAGCGGGAAAATATTTGAGCAGTTCTTC.

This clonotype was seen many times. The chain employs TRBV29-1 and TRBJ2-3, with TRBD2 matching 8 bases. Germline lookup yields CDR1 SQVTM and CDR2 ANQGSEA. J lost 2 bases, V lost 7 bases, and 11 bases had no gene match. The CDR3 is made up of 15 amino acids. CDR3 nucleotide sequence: TGCAGCGCCGCGGGGGGTGAGGGGTACACAGATACGCAGTATTTT. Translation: CSAAGGEGYTDTQYF.

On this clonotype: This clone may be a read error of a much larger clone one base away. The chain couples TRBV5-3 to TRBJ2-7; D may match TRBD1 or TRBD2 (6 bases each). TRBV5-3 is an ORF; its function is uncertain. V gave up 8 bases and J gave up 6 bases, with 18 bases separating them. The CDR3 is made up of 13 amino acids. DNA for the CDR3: TGTGCCAGCAGCCCAAACTGGGGGGCCGAGCAGTACTTC. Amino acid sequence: CASSPNWGAEQYF.

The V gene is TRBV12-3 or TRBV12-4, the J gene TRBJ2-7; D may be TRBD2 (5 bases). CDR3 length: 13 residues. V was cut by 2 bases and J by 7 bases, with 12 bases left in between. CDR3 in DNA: TGTGCCAGCAGTTTACTGGGATCGGGGGAGCAGTACTTC. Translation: CASSLLGSGEQYF.